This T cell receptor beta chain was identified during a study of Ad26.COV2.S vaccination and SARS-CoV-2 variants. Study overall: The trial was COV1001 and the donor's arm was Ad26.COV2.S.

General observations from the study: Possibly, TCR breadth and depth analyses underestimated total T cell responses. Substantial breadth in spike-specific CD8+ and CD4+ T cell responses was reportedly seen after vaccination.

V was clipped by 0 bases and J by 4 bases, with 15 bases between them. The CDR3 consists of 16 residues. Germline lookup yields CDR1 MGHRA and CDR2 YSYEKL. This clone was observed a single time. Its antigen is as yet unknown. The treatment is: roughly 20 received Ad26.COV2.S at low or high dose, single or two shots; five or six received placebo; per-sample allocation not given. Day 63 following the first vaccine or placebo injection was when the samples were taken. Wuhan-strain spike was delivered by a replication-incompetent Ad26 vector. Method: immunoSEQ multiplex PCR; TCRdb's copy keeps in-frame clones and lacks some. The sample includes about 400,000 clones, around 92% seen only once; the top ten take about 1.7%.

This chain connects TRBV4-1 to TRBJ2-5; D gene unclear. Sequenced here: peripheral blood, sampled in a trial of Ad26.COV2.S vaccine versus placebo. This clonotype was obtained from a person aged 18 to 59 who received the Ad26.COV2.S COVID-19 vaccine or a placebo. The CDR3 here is CASSQDGSGLAETQYF. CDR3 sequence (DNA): TGCGCCAGCAGCCAAGATGGGTCGGGCTTAGCAGAGACCCAGTACTTC.